This T cell receptor beta chain was retrieved from a study of blood T cell repertoires in COVID-19. Study-wide context: T cells, B-cell-depleted T cells, or PBMCs supplied cDNA or gDNA.

The V segment lost 5 bases and the J segment 4 bases; nucleotides outside the gene matches: 10. The CDR3 consists of 15 residues. The germline gives CDR1 SGDLS, CDR2 YYNGEE. Authors' methods: Reference gene primers were amplified, and this amplification served to estimate nucleated cell counts. Generated by immunoSEQ multiplex PCR, the TCRdb table keeps only in-frame clones and is missing some. D and trimming come from the DNA, and the V and J calls and clone size come from that table. The table shows about 200,000 clones, with more than 85% occurring only once. Specimen: peripheral blood. The rearrangement joins TRBV9 to TRBJ1-2; 8 nucleotides agree with TRBD1. The TCR comes from a woman in her forties or fifties with COVID-19, enrolled during active disease. DNA for the CDR3: TGTGCCAGCAGTATGGACAGGGCCCTTACCTATGGCTACACCTTC. The encoded protein is CASSMDRALTYGYTF.